Following are 30 T cell receptor beta chains from one sample sequenced in a study of human T cells and chemical hapten exposure. TCRdb reprocessed the RACE reads via MiXCR and lists one record per CDR3 protein. The repertoire holds over 300,000 distinct CDR3 sequences, with roughly 4.6% as singletons. The time point denotes: pre-sensitization, week 0. Indicated treatment: therapeutic diphenylcyclopropenone sensitization with weekly scalp DPC. The sample in question was whole blood, obtained in connection with sensitization to the hapten diphenylcyclopropenone (DPC). These receptor sequences come from a woman aged 45 to 65 with alopecia areata. Some clones in this sample may be carry-over from other donors' samples.

This clonotype has at least ten counts. V usage is TRBV6-6 and J usage is TRBJ1-5; D remains unclear. The CDR3 runs to 12 residues. Trimming took off 8 bases at V and 5 bases at J, with 10 bases between the two ends. Germline V gene lookup returns CDR1 MNHNY and CDR2 SVGAGI (reference sequence). This CDR3 is CASGRQDQPQHF. DNA for the CDR3: TGTGCCAGCGGACGGCAGGATCAGCCCCAGCATTTT.

This clonotype occurred many times. V is TRBV29-1 and J is TRBJ2-7, with D maybe TRBD2 (5 bases). CDR1 is SQVTM and CDR2 is ANQGSEA in the germline V gene. The CDR3 length is 12 residues. With 7 bases removed from V and 7 bases from J, the gap between germline ends came to 17 bases. The CDR3 nucleotides read TGCAGCGCCTGGACTGGGATTCGGGAGCAGTACTTC. This encodes CSAWTGIREQYF.

This chain uses TRBV20-1 with TRBJ2-5; 8 nucleotides line up with TRBD2. Germline CDR1 reads DFQATT; CDR2 reads SNEGSKA (reference sequence). J lost 4 bases, V lost 7 bases, and 8 bases had no gene match. CDR3 length: 13 residues. CDR3 in DNA: TGCAGTGAAGGCGCGGGAGGCTCAGAGACCCAGTACTTC. Its translation: CSEGAGGSETQYF.

There are a few counts of this clonotype. J is TRBJ2-1 and V is TRBV30; TRBD2 matches 9 bases. The germline V gene encodes CDR1 GTSNPN and CDR2 SVGIG (reference sequence). V gave up 2 bases and J gave up 6 bases; unmatched junction bases: 5. This CDR3 contains 14 residues. CDR3 nucleotides: TGTGCCTGGAGTCCCGGGACTAGCACCAATGAGCAGTTCTTC. Protein product: CAWSPGTSTNEQFF.

This clonotype was picked up many times. This sequence joins TRBV5-1 and TRBJ2-3; D is perhaps TRBD1 (6 bases). Germline V gives CDR1 SGHRS, CDR2 YFSETQ. V was clipped by 2 bases and J by 2 bases, with 12 bases between them. The CDR3 runs to 15 residues. CDR3 sequence: CASSLQGVDTDTQYF. CDR3 coding DNA: TGCGCCAGCAGCTTACAGGGAGTCGACACAGATACGCAGTATTTT. The full variable domain, completed using reference TRBV5-1 and TRBJ2-3, is KAGVTQTPRYLIKTRGQQVTLSCSPISGHRSVSWYQQTPGQGLQFLFEYFSETQRNKGNFPGRFSGRQFSNSRSEMNVSTLELGDSALYLCASSLQGVDTDTQYFGPGTRLTVL.

Many counts were recorded for this clonotype. The CDR3 spells CASSSGTGAYEQYF. CDR3 coding DNA: TGCGCCAGCAGCTCTGGGACAGGCGCCTACGAGCAGTACTTC. This chain uses TRBV5-1 with TRBJ2-7, with 8 positions matching TRBD1. Per germline, CDR1 SGHRS and CDR2 YFSETQ. CDR3 length: 14 amino acids. The J segment lost 2 bases and the V segment lost 3 bases, leaving 4 bases of the junction unmatched.

Ten or more counts support this clonotype. V and J are TRBV28 and TRBJ1-5, with D possibly matching TRBD1 (6 bases). This CDR3 is 16 amino acids long. V was cut by 5 bases and J by 0 bases, with 14 bases left in between. Germline CDR1 is MDHEN and CDR2 is SYDVKM. The CDR3 nucleotides are TGTGCCAGCAGTAGAGGGGGAGAAACTAGCAATCAGCCCCAGCATTTT. Protein product: CASSRGGETSNQPQHF.

This clonotype came up many times. The genes are TRBV10-3 and TRBJ1-3; TRBD1 is a possible D gene (5 bases). Trimming removed 7 bases at V and 4 bases at J, with 20 bases between. This CDR3 spans 16 amino acids. Germline V gene lookup returns CDR1 ENHRY and CDR2 SYGVKD. Written as DNA, the CDR3 is TGTGCCATCAAGGCCCCCGACAGTGCCCCGGGAAACACCATATATTTT. It codes for CAIKAPDSAPGNTIYF.

This clonotype has a count of ten or more. V gene TRBV12-5 combines with J gene TRBJ2-5, with TRBD1 as a possible D gene (7 bases). Germline V gene sequence: CDR1 LGHNT, CDR2 FRNRAP. This CDR3 region has 14 residues. Deletions cut 5 bases from V and 2 bases from J, with 12 bases between. CDR3 sequence: CASGLGGQQETQYF. DNA for the CDR3: TGTGCTAGTGGTCTCGGGGGACAGCAAGAGACCCAGTACTTC. Based on the CDR3 plus reference TRBV12-5 and TRBJ2-5, the full variable domain is DARVTQTPRHKVTEMGQEVTMRCQPILGHNTVFWYRQTMMQGLELLAYFRNRAPLDDSGMPKDRFSAEMPDATLATLKIQPSEPRDSAVYFCASGLGGQQETQYFGPGTRLLVL.

This clonotype has at least ten counts. V is TRBV2 and J is TRBJ1-6; the match to TRBD1 covers 9 bases. V shed 9 bases, J shed 7 bases, and the junction held 1 base outside the gene matches. CDR3 size: 12 residues. Germline lookup yields CDR1 SNHLY and CDR2 FYNNEI. In DNA form, the CDR3 reads TGTGCCAGGGGGACAGGGAATTCACCCCTCCACTTT. This translates into CARGTGNSPLHF.

The chain recombines TRBV6-5 with TRBJ1-4; D is undetermined. Germline lookup yields CDR1 MNHEY and CDR2 SVGAGI. The CDR3 runs 16 residues. The V end lost 5 bases, the J end lost 0 bases, and 13 bases lay between the germline ends. DNA of the CDR3: TGTGCCAGCAGTCCCAGTCGATTTTCAACTAATGAAAAACTGTTTTTT. Translated: CASSPSRFSTNEKLFF.

This clonotype was recorded many times. The CDR3: CASSQLLENTEAFF. CDR3 coding DNA: TGTGCCAGCAGCCAACTGTTAGAGAACACTGAAGCTTTCTTT. The gene calls are TRBV3-1 and TRBJ1-1; the D is unclear. Trimming stripped 2 bases from V and 1 base from J, with 8 bases between. Germline CDR1 reads LGHDT; CDR2 reads YNNKEL (reference sequence). The CDR3 has 14 amino acids. Complete variable domain (other parts from reference TRBV3-1 and TRBJ1-1): DTAVSQTPKYLVTQMGNDKSIKCEQNLGHDTMYWYKQDSKKFLKIMFSYNNKELIINETVPNRFSPKSPDKAHLNLHINSLELGDSAVYFCASSQLLENTEAFFGQGTRLTVV.

This clonotype was seen ten or more times. The rearrangement uses TRBV5-5 and TRBJ2-6, with 8 bases fitting TRBD1. Per the germline V gene, CDR1 is SGHKS and CDR2 is YYEKEE (reference sequence). The CDR3 spans 19 residues. With V trimmed by 0 bases and J by 0 bases, 8 bases remained unmatched. The CDR3 region is CASSLVRGQAFSGANVLTF. Written as DNA, the CDR3 is TGTGCCAGCAGCTTGGTTCGGGGACAGGCGTTCTCTGGGGCCAACGTCCTGACTTTC.

The chain couples TRBV7-2 to TRBJ2-1; 9 bases match TRBD2. V trimming: 4 bases; J trimming: 3 bases; junction bases outside the gene matches: 22. Germline loops: CDR1 SGHTA, CDR2 FQGNSA. The CDR3 has 21 amino acids. The CDR3: CASSSPGLTSGRIGDYNEQFF. In DNA form, the CDR3 reads TGTGCCAGCAGCTCCCCGGGGTTAACTAGCGGGCGGATAGGGGACTACAATGAGCAGTTCTTC.

The rearrangement uses TRBV18 and TRBJ1-1, with D perhaps matching TRBD1 (5 bases). CDR3 length equals 15 residues. Per the germline V gene, CDR1 is KGHSH and CDR2 is LQKENI. V lost 4 bases, J lost 6 bases, and 18 bases lay in between. CDR3 DNA sequence: TGTGCCAGCTCACGTGCCTGGGGGGGGGAGTCTGAAGCTTTCTTT. It translates to CASSRAWGGESEAFF.

This clonotype was observed a handful of times. The CDR3 is CASSLEGNLGAFF. The CDR3 DNA reads as TGTGCCAGCAGCTTAGAAGGGAATCTCGGAGCTTTCTTT. The chain employs TRBV7-2 and TRBJ1-1, with D hard to call. CDR1 and CDR2 from the germline V gene are SGHTA and FQGNSA. V was shortened by 1 base and J by 10 bases, with 13 bases between the two germline ends. The CDR3 has 13 residues.

At least ten counts were recorded for this clonotype. The chain is built from TRBV14 and TRBJ2-1; TRBD2 matches at 10 bases. The CDR3 extends over 16 amino acids. Germline-derived CDR1 and CDR2 are SGHDN and FVKESK. Trimming took 1 base from V and 9 from J; bases not matched to a gene: 9. The CDR3 DNA follows: TGTGCCAGCAGCCAAGGGAGGACTAGCGGAAACGGTGAGCAGTTCTTC. It codes for CASSQGRTSGNGEQFF.

This clonotype has a handful of counts. The chain carries TRBV20-1 and TRBJ2-1; a weak D match, TRBD2 (5 bases). The CDR3 has 17 residues. Germline CDR1 and CDR2: DFQATT and SNEGSKA (reference sequence). Trimming left V 3 bases short and J 4 bases short, with 22 bases between. The CDR3 DNA sequence: TGCAGTGCTAGGGATAGCGTGGGAGAGACACCGTACAATGAGCAGTTCTTC. Translated: CSARDSVGETPYNEQFF.

This clonotype was counted a few times. The J gene is TRBJ2-6, the V gene TRBV18, with 13 bases matching TRBD2. The CDR3 has 18 residues. The trim removed 4 bases at V and 4 bases at J, leaving 7 bases unmatched. Germline V gene data show CDR1 as KGHSH and CDR2 as LQKENI. The CDR3 sequence: CASSRTGLAGAGANVLTF. For the CDR3, the DNA is TGTGCCAGCTCACGGACAGGACTAGCGGGAGCCGGGGCCAACGTCCTGACTTTC. Combining the CDR3 with reference TRBV18 and TRBJ2-6 gives the whole variable domain NAGVMQNPRHLVRRRGQEARLRCSPMKGHSHVYWYRQLPEEGLKFMVYLQKENIIDESGMPKERFSAEFPKEGPSILRIQQVVRGDSAAYFCASSRTGLAGAGANVLTFGAGSRLTVL.

The chain is built from TRBV2 and TRBJ1-5; D uncertain. The germline V gene encodes CDR1 SNHLY and CDR2 FYNNEI. The CDR3 loop spans 14 amino acids. Trimming removed 1 base from V and 5 bases from J, with 9 bases in between. CDR3 sequence reads: CASSEGGRYQPQHF. DNA for the CDR3: TGTGCCAGCAGTGAAGGCGGGAGGTATCAGCCCCAGCATTTT. The full variable domain, rest sourced from reference TRBV2 and TRBJ1-5, is EPEVTQTPSHQVTQMGQEVILRCVPISNHLYFYWYRQILGQKVEFLVSFYNNEISEKSEIFDDQFSVERPDGSNFTLKIRSTKLEDSAMYFCASSEGGRYQPQHFGDGTRLSIL.

This clonotype was seen a handful of times. The chain combines TRBV30 with TRBJ2-1; 9 nucleotides align to TRBD2. Germline CDR1 GTSNPN, CDR2 SVGIG (reference sequence). J was trimmed by 14 bases and V by 4 bases; bases with no gene match: 6. The CDR3 covers 11 residues. The CDR3 sequence is CAWTAGGPKFF. Written as DNA, the CDR3 is TGTGCCTGGACGGCGGGAGGGCCTAAGTTCTTC.

Comment on this clonotype: A read error may produce the germline difference seen at one junction end. The V gene is TRBV4-1, the J gene TRBJ1-4; perhaps TRBD1 as D (6 bases). Germline V gene data show CDR1 as MGHRA and CDR2 as YSYEKL. This CDR3 spans 16 amino acids. The CDR3 reads CASSPIQGSTNEKPFF. The DNA for the CDR3 is TGCGCCAGCAGCCCCATTCAGGGGAGCACTAATGAAAAACCGTTTTTT.

This clonotype has only a few counts. This sequence joins TRBV12-3 or TRBV12-4 and TRBJ2-3; tentative D call: TRBD2 (6 bases). CDR3 size: 15 residues. Trimming shortened V by 1 base and J by 2 bases, and 10 bases separated the two germline ends. In DNA form, the CDR3 reads TGTGCCAGCAGTTTAGAGACTAGTCCCACAGATACGCAGTATTTT. Protein: CASSLETSPTDTQYF.

This clonotype was observed at least ten times. The chain uses TRBV6-2 or TRBV6-3 and TRBJ2-7; D gene ambiguous. Germline-derived CDR1 and CDR2 are MNHEY and SVGEGT. This CDR3 contains 20 residues. V gave up 2 bases and J gave up 3 bases, with 29 bases separating them. CDR3 DNA: TGTGCCAGCAGTTACGAACCATTACGTTATCGGAACAGCTATAACTACGAGCAGTACTTC. Translating it yields CASSYEPLRYRNSYNYEQYF.

The chain recombines TRBV7-9 with TRBJ2-4; D possibly matches TRBD1 or TRBD2 (6 bases each). The V gene lost 1 base and the J gene lost 2 bases, with 9 bases spanning the gap. The CDR3 loop spans 15 amino acids. CDR1 is SEHNR and CDR2 is FQNEAQ in the germline V gene (reference sequence). The CDR3 DNA sequence: TGTGCCAGCAGCTTAGAGGGGGGTTCCAAAAACATTCAGTACTTC. Encoded protein: CASSLEGGSKNIQYF. Drawing the rest from reference TRBV7-9 and TRBJ2-4, the complete variable domain is DTGVSQNPRHKITKRGQNVTFRCDPISEHNRLYWYRQTLGQGPEFLTYFQNEAQLEKSRLLSDRFSAERPKGSFSTLEIQRTEQGDSAMYLCASSLEGGSKNIQYFGAGTRLSVL.

This clonotype turned up a few times. V gene TRBV28 combines with J gene TRBJ1-2; 7 bases match TRBD1. The CDR3 runs 18 residues. After removal of 1 base from V and 0 bases from J, the junction contained 11 bases not matched to a gene. Per the germline V gene, CDR1 is MDHEN and CDR2 is SYDVKM. CDR3 protein: CASSLFSGTVSANYGYTF. DNA for the CDR3: TGTGCCAGCAGTTTATTCTCCGGGACAGTATCCGCTAACTATGGCTACACCTTC.

The rearrangement joins TRBV7-2 to TRBJ1-6; D ambiguous. This CDR3 is built from 18 residues. Germline CDR1 SGHTA, CDR2 FQGNSA. Between the trimmed V and J ends, which lost 4 bases and 0 bases, there was a span of 16 bases. The CDR3: CASSSPSGSSSYNSPLHF. The CDR3 DNA follows: TGTGCCAGCAGCTCCCCGTCAGGCTCTAGCTCCTATAATTCACCCCTCCACTTT.

This clonotype has ten or more counts. The chain joins TRBV7-2 to TRBJ1-5; D may be TRBD1 (5 bases). The CDR3 contains 16 residues. V lost 1 base and J 0 bases, leaving 10 bases between the germline ends. Germline CDR1 SGHTA, CDR2 FQGNSA. CDR3 DNA sequence: TGTGCCAGCAGCTTAGTGGTAGGGGCTAGCAATCAGCCCCAGCATTTT. Its translation: CASSLVVGASNQPQHF. Complete variable domain (other parts from reference TRBV7-2 and TRBJ1-5): GAGVSQSPSNKVTEKGKDVELRCDPISGHTALYWYRQSLGQGLEFLIYFQGNSAPDKSGLPSDRFSAERTGGSVSTLTIQRTQQEDSAVYLCASSLVVGASNQPQHFGDGTRLSIL.

This chain uses TRBV3-1 with TRBJ1-2; D is unresolved. CDR3 size: 13 residues. Trimming removed 3 bases at V and 7 bases at J, with 12 bases between. The V gene's germline CDR1 is LGHDT and CDR2 YNNKEL (reference sequence). CDR3 bases: TGTGCCAGCAGCCAGACGCCCGCAGGTGGCTACACCTTC. Its translation: CASSQTPAGGYTF.

This clonotype was seen only a few times. The chain employs TRBV6-2 or TRBV6-3 and TRBJ2-5, with D hard to call. Germline V lookup: CDR1 MNHEY, CDR2 SVGEGT. Trimming cost V 0 bases and J 5 bases, with 7 bases left between them. The CDR3 consists of 13 residues. CDR3 region: CASSYSGSETQYF. CDR3 in DNA: TGTGCCAGCAGTTACTCGGGGTCGGAGACCCAGTACTTC.